This TCR beta chain was obtained from a study of control samples from healthy donors and cancer patients. The protocol was immunoSEQ multiplex PCR, while the TCRdb copy is restricted to in-frame clones and leaves out a portion. The repertoire holds 170,000 or so clones, with roughly 92% as singletons. V was clipped by 3 bases and J by 8 bases, with 10 bases between them. Looked up from germline, CDR1 is SGHVS and CDR2 is FQNEAQ. The CDR3 covers 12 residues. The rearrangement joins TRBV7-8 to TRBJ1-2; D not resolved. The source is a woman aged 18-29 years in good health. The specimen was blood. DNA of the CDR3: TGTGCCAGCAGCTTGGGTATCGAAGGCTACACCTTC. Its protein is CASSLGIEGYTF.